Listed below are T cell receptor beta chains from one sample, sequenced in a study of T cell responses to AZD1222 COVID-19 vaccine. The data were produced by immunoSEQ multiplex PCR, yet TCRdb's version contains in-frame clones alone and is incomplete. The sample records approximately 99,000 clones, approximately 89% being singletons. The material sequenced was peripheral blood, taken on day 0 of MenACWY control vaccination. These receptors all come from an adult in good health. CDR3s leave out the opening cysteine and the closing phenylalanine or tryptophan. Fields, in order: V gene, J gene, clone size, D gene, CDR3 protein. D genes are given only for firm matches. Some rows mark clone size as missing; the rest say once, few, many or name a class of expanded clone.

V gene: TRBV12-3/TRBV12-4; J gene: TRBJ2-7; clone size: NA; D gene: NA; CDR3 protein: ASSFRGEQY
V gene: TRBV9; J gene: TRBJ2-3; clone size: NA; D gene: NA; CDR3 protein: ASSVGASTSTDTQY
V gene: TRBV28; J gene: TRBJ2-2; clone size: NA; D gene: NA; CDR3 protein: ASSLSRLNTGELF
V gene: TRBV5-5; J gene: TRBJ1-5; clone size: NA; D gene: TRBD1; CDR3 protein: ASSPDRDIGPQH
V gene: TRBV5-1; J gene: TRBJ1-1; clone size: NA; D gene: NA; CDR3 protein: ASTDQGHTEAF
V gene: TRBV7-3; J gene: TRBJ2-5; clone size: NA; D gene: TRBD1; CDR3 protein: ASSLRGTGSETQY
V gene: TRBV27; J gene: TRBJ2-7; clone size: NA; D gene: NA; CDR3 protein: ASSLVQGSYEQY
V gene: TRBV20-1; J gene: TRBJ1-5; clone size: NA; D gene: NA; CDR3 protein: SASAGDQPQH
V gene: TRBV28; J gene: TRBJ2-7; clone size: NA; D gene: TRBD1; CDR3 protein: ASRAGGETYEQY
V gene: TRBV14; J gene: TRBJ1-1; clone size: NA; D gene: NA; CDR3 protein: ASSQDQNTEAF
V gene: TRBV28; J gene: TRBJ2-7; clone size: NA; D gene: TRBD1; CDR3 protein: ASSDRGLIYEQY
V gene: TRBV21-1; J gene: TRBJ1-6; clone size: NA; D gene: NA; CDR3 protein: AIDHARDVSPSVAPLH
V gene: TRBV7-2; J gene: TRBJ1-4; clone size: NA; D gene: NA; CDR3 protein: ASSLAGAWEKLF
V gene: TRBV19; J gene: TRBJ2-7; clone size: NA; D gene: TRBD1; CDR3 protein: ASSLGGRGGEQY
V gene: TRBV25-1; J gene: TRBJ1-4; clone size: NA; D gene: NA; CDR3 protein: ASSQSGGKLF
V gene: TRBV21-1; J gene: TRBJ1-5; clone size: NA; D gene: NA; CDR3 protein: ASSKTTDHSNQPQH
V gene: TRBV2; J gene: TRBJ2-7; clone size: NA; D gene: NA; CDR3 protein: ASSEFNEQY
V gene: TRBV7-2; J gene: TRBJ2-7; clone size: NA; D gene: TRBD1; CDR3 protein: ASTDRTGGAPYEQY
V gene: TRBV7-9; J gene: TRBJ1-2; clone size: NA; D gene: TRBD1; CDR3 protein: ASSTPGQIPYGYT
V gene: TRBV10-3; J gene: TRBJ1-1; clone size: NA; D gene: NA; CDR3 protein: AIRSGTVNTEAF
V gene: TRBV2; J gene: TRBJ2-7; clone size: once; D gene: TRBD1; CDR3 protein: ASRSGTETYEQY
V gene: TRBV10-1; J gene: TRBJ2-1; clone size: NA; D gene: NA; CDR3 protein: ASSAEIYNEQF
V gene: TRBV2; J gene: TRBJ1-1; clone size: NA; D gene: NA; CDR3 protein: ASSEQGVMNTEAF
V gene: TRBV18; J gene: TRBJ1-1; clone size: NA; D gene: NA; CDR3 protein: ASSPKDRSLNTEAF
V gene: TRBV7-9; J gene: TRBJ2-1; clone size: NA; D gene: NA; CDR3 protein: ASLTYPGAENEQF
V gene: TRBV5-1; J gene: TRBJ2-3; clone size: NA; D gene: TRBD1; CDR3 protein: ASSNRDSSRDTQY
V gene: TRBV27; J gene: TRBJ1-2; clone size: NA; D gene: NA; CDR3 protein: ASSLSVREAVGYT
V gene: TRBV27; J gene: TRBJ2-7; clone size: NA; D gene: TRBD1; CDR3 protein: ASSWTGASYEQY
V gene: TRBV15; J gene: TRBJ1-1; clone size: NA; D gene: NA; CDR3 protein: ATSHGLGTGNTEAF
V gene: TRBV28; J gene: TRBJ2-7; clone size: NA; D gene: NA; CDR3 protein: ATRVRYEQY
V gene: TRBV7-8; J gene: TRBJ1-4; clone size: NA; D gene: NA; CDR3 protein: ASSSPLGRVNEKLF
V gene: TRBV19; J gene: TRBJ1-6; clone size: NA; D gene: NA; CDR3 protein: ASSMRDPEHNSPLH
V gene: TRBV28; J gene: TRBJ1-5; clone size: NA; D gene: TRBD1; CDR3 protein: ASSPETGGSQPQH
V gene: TRBV20-1; J gene: TRBJ1-2; clone size: NA; D gene: TRBD1; CDR3 protein: SASSGGVYGYT
V gene: TRBV7-8; J gene: TRBJ1-1; clone size: NA; D gene: NA; CDR3 protein: ASSLGRGNTEAF
V gene: TRBV23-1; J gene: TRBJ1-6; clone size: NA; D gene: NA; CDR3 protein: ASSPPQGRGPHSPLH
V gene: TRBV7-9; J gene: TRBJ1-1; clone size: NA; D gene: NA; CDR3 protein: ASSLGEGRQAF